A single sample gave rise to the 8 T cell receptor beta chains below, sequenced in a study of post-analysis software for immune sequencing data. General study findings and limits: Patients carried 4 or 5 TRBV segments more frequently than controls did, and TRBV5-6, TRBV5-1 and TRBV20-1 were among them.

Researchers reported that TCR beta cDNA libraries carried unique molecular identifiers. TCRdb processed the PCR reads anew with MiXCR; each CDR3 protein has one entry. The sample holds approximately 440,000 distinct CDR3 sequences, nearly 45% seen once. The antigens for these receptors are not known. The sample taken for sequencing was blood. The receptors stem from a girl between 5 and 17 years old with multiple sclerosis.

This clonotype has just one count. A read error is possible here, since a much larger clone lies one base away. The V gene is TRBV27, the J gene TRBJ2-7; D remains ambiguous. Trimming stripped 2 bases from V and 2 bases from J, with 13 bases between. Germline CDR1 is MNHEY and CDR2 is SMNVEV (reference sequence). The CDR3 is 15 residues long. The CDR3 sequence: CASSLTDGPTYEQYF. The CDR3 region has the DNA TGTGCCAGCAGTTTAACGGACGGCCCAACCTACGAGCAGTACTTC.

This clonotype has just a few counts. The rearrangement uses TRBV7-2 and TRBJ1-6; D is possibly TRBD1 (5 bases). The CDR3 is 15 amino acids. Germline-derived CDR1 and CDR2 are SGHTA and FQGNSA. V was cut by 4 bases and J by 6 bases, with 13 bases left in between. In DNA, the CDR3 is TGTGCCAGCAGCTCGGGACCCTGGGCTAATTCACCCCTCCACTTT. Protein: CASSSGPWANSPLHF.

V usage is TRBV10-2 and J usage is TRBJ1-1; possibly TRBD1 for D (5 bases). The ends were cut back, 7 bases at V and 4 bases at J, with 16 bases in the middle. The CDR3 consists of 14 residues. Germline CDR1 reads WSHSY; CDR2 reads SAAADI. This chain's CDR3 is CASTARAESTEAFF. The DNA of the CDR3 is TGCGCCAGCACGGCCAGGGCGGAGAGCACTGAAGCTTTCTTT.

CDR3 sequence (DNA): TGTGCCAGCAGTGATCGGGCGGGAGAGGGTTCACCCCTCCACTTT. Protein product: CASSDRAGEGSPLHF. The chain is built from TRBV25-1 and TRBJ1-6; D is undetermined. V was trimmed by 3 bases and J by 9 bases, leaving 15 bases between them. This CDR3 spans 15 amino acids. Germline lookup yields CDR1 MGHDK and CDR2 SYGVNS.

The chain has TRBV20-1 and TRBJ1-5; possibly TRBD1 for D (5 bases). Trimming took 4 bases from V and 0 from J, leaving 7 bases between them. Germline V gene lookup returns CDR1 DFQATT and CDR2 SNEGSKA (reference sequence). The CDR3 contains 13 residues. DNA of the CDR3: TGCAGTGCTATCAGGGATAGCAATCAGCCCCAGCATTTT. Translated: CSAIRDSNQPQHF.

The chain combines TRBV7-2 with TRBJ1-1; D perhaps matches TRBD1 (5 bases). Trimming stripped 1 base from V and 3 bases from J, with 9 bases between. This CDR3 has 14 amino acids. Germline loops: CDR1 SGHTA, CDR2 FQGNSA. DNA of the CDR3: TGTGCCAGCAGCTTAGTCCAGGGATACACTGAAGCTTTCTTT. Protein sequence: CASSLVQGYTEAFF.

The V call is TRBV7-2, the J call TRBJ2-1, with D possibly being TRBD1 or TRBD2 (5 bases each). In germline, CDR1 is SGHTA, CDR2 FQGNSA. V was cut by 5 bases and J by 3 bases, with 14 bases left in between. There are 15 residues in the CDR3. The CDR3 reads CASSRGPQGYNEQFF. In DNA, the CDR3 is TGTGCCAGCAGCCGCGGGCCCCAGGGCTACAATGAGCAGTTCTTC.

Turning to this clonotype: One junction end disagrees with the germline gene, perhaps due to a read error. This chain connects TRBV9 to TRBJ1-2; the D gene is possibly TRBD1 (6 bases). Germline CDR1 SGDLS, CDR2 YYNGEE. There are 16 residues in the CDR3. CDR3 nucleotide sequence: TGTGCCAGCAACGTAGTGGCAGGGGTGTCCAACTATGGCTACACCTTC. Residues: CASNVVAGVSNYGYTF. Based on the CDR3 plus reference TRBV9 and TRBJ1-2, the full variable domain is DSGVTQTPKHLITATGQRVTLRCSPRSGDLSVYWYQQSLDQGLQFLIQYYNGEERAKGNILERFSAQQFPDLHSELNLSSLELGDSALYFCASNVVAGVSNYGYTFGSGTRLTVV.